The clone carrying this TCR beta chain was detected many times. As yet, its antigen is unknown. Construction of the TCRbeta library involved unique molecular identifiers. TCRdb processed the PCR reads anew with MiXCR; each CDR3 protein has one entry. This table holds about 460,000 distinct CDR3 sequences, over 9.5% found once. The data were obtained in a study of T-cell reconstitution after alpha-beta-depleted transplantation in children. Findings of the study overall: By one year post-transplant, T-cell counts and diversity largely arose from T cells that were newly produced. Recipient T cells and thymic progenitors that survived gave rise to the high TCRbeta diversity observed at day 60 in some patients. As was reported, about two months after transplant, alpha-beta T cells came from several hundred expanded graft clones.

Germline-derived CDR1 and CDR2 are ENHRY and SYGVKD. The CDR3 totals 14 residues. Trimming removed 10 bases at V and 4 bases at J, with 16 bases between. Specimen: PBMCs, collected before TCRalphabeta/CD19-depleted stem cell transplant. This sequence joins TRBV10-3 and TRBJ2-2, with unresolved D. This clonotype was obtained from a child aged 2 to 10 with inherited bone marrow failure, due to receive a stem cell transplant. The CDR3 loop is CATSLPASTGELFF. CDR3 DNA sequence: TGTGCCACCTCCCTTCCTGCTAGCACCGGGGAGCTGTTTTTT.